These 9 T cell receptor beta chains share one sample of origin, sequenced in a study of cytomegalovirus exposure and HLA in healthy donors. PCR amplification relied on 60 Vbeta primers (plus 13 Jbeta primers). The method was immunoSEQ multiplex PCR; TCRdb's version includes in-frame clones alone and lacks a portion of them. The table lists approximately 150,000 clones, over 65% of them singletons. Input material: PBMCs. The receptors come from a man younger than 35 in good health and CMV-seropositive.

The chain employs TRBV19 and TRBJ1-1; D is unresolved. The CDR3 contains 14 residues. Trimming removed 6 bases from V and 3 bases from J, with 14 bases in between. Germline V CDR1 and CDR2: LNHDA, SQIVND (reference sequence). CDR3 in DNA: TGTGCCAGTAGCCCCCCAGGTGGCTACACTGAAGCTTTCTTT. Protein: CASSPPGGYTEAFF.

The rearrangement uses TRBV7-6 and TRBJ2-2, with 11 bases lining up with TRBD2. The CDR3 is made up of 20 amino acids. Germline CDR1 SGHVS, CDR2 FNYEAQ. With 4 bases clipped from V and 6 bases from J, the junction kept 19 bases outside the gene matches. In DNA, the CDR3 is TGTGCCAGCAGCTCCCCTTACCTGACTAGCGGGGTGGATCTCGCCGGGGAGCTGTTTTTT. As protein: CASSSPYLTSGVDLAGELFF.

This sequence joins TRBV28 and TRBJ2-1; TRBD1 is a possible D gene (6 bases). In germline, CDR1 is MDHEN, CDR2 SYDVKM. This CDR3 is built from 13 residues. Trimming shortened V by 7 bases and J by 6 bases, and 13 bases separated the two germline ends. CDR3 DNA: TGTGCCAGCACCCTGGACAGTCGCAATGAGCAGTTCTTC. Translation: CASTLDSRNEQFF.

DNA for the CDR3: TGTGCCAGCAGCTCCATAGCGAGGGGGAGAGATACGCAGTATTTT. Its translation is CASSSIARGRDTQYF. The V and J genes are TRBV11-2 and TRBJ2-3; D perhaps matches TRBD1 (6 bases). The CDR3 sequence is 15 residues long. Trimming stripped 4 bases from V and 5 bases from J, with 16 bases between. Germline loops: CDR1 SGHAT, CDR2 FQNNGV.

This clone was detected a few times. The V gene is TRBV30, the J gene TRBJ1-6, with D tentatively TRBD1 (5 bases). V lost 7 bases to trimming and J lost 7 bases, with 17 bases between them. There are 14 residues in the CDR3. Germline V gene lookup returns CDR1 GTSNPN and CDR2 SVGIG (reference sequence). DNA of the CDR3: TGTGCCTCCCGAGCTGGGGGAGGGAATTCACCCCTCCACTTT. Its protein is CASRAGGGNSPLHF.

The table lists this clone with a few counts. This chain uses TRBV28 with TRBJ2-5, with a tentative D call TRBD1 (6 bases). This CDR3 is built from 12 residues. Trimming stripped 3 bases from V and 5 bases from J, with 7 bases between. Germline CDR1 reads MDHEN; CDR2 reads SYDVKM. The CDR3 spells CASSFRGETQYF. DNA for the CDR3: TGTGCCAGCAGTTTCAGGGGCGAGACCCAGTACTTC.

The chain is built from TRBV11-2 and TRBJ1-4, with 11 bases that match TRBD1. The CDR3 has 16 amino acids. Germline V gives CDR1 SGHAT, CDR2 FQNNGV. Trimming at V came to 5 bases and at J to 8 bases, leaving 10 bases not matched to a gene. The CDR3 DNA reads TGTGCCAGCAGCAAGCAAGGCGGGACAGGGGGAGAAAAACTGTTTTTT. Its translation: CASSKQGGTGGEKLFF.

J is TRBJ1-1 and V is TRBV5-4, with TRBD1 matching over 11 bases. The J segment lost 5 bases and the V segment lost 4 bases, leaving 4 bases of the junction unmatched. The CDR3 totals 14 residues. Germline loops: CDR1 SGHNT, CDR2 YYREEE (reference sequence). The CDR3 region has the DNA TGTGCCAGCAGCGTCCGGGACAGGGGGACTGAAGCTTTCTTT. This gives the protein CASSVRDRGTEAFF. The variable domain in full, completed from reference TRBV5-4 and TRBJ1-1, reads ETGVTQSPTHLIKTRGQQVTLRCSSQSGHNTVSWYQQALGQGPQFIFQYYREEENGRGNFPPRFSGLQFPNYSSELNVNALELDDSALYLCASSVRDRGTEAFFGQGTRLTVV.

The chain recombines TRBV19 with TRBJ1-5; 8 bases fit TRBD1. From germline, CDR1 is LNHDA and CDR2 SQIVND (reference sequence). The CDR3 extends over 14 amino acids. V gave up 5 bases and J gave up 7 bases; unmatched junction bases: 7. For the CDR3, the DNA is TGTGCCAGTAGTCTACCGACAGGGGAGCAGCCCCAGCATTTT. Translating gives CASSLPTGEQPQHF. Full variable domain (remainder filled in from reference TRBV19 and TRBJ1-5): DGGITQSPKYLFRKEGQNVTLSCEQNLNHDAMYWYRQDPGQGLRLIYYSQIVNDFQKGDIAEGYSVSREKKESFPLTVTSAQKNPTAFYLCASSLPTGEQPQHFGDGTRLSIL.